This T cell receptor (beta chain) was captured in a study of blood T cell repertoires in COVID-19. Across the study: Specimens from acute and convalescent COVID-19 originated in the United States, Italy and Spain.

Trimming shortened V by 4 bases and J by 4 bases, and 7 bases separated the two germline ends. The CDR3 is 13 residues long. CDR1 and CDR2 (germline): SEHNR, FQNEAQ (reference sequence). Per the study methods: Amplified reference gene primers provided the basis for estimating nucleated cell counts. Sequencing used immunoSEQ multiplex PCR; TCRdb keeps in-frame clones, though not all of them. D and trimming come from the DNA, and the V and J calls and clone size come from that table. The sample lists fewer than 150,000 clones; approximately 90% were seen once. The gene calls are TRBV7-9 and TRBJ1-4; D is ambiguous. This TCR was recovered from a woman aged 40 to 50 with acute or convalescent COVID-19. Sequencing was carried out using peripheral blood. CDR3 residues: CASSSSGNEKLFF. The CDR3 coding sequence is TGTGCCAGCAGCTCCTCGGGTAATGAAAAACTGTTTTTT.